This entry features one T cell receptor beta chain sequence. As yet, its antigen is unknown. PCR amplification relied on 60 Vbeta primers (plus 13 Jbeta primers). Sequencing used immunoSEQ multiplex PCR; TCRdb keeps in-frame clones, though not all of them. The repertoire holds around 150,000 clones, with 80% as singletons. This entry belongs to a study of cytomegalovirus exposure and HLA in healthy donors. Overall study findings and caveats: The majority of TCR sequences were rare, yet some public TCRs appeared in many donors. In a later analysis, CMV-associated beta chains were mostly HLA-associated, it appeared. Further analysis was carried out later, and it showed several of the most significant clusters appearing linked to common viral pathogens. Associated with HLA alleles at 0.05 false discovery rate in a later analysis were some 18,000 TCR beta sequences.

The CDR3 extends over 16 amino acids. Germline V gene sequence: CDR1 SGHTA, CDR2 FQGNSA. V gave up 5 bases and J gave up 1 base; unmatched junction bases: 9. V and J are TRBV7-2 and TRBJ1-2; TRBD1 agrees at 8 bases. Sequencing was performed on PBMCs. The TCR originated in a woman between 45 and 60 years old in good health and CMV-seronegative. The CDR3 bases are TGTGCCAGCAGCCCTTCCGGGACAGGAATTAACTATGGCTACACCTTC. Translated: CASSPSGTGINYGYTF.